Following are 27 T cell receptor beta chains from one sample sequenced in a study of cytomegalovirus exposure and HLA in healthy donors. It was with 60 Vbeta and 13 Jbeta primers that the PCR ran. The repertoire was sequenced with immunoSEQ multiplex PCR; TCRdb's copy has only in-frame clones and lacks some. Among 100,000 or so clones listed, about 70% were seen once. The sequenced sample consisted of PBMCs. The receptors stem from a woman younger than 30 in good health and CMV-seropositive.

This clone was counted only a few times. The CDR3 spells CASSWGTGSYEQYF. The CDR3 nucleotides are TGCGCCAGCAGCTGGGGGACAGGGTCCTACGAGCAGTACTTC. The chain is built from TRBV5-1 and TRBJ2-7, with TRBD1 matching 9 bases. The germline V gene encodes CDR1 SGHRS and CDR2 YFSETQ. V lost 3 bases and J lost 1; bases outside the gene matches: 2. This CDR3 is 14 amino acids long.

CDR3 amino acids: CASSIAFGQGWDEQYF. The CDR3 coding sequence is TGTGCCAGTAGTATAGCATTTGGACAGGGGTGGGACGAGCAGTACTTC. The V gene is TRBV19, the J gene TRBJ2-7; 9 nucleotides line up with TRBD1. J was trimmed by 5 bases and V by 1 base; bases with no gene match: 9. The CDR3 is 16 amino acids. Germline CDR1 LNHDA, CDR2 SQIVND (reference sequence).

The chain has TRBV27 and TRBJ2-5, with D tentatively TRBD2 (6 bases). V lost 8 bases, J lost 3 bases, and 16 bases lay in between. The CDR3 totals 14 residues. Germline V gives CDR1 MNHEY, CDR2 SMNVEV (reference sequence). In DNA, the CDR3 is TGTGCCAGCGCTCTCACGGCGGGAAAAGAGACCCAGTACTTC. Its translation is CASALTAGKETQYF.

The rearrangement links TRBV9 to TRBJ2-5, with D possibly being TRBD2 (6 bases). Germline CDR1 is SGDLS and CDR2 is YYNGEE. V was cut by 6 bases and J by 4 bases, with 19 bases left in between. The length of the CDR3 is 15 residues. The CDR3 DNA reads TGTGCCAGCAACCTCCTGGGTTTGGGGGGAGAGACCCAGTACTTC. Protein product: CASNLLGLGGETQYF.

There are a few counts of this clone. The chain couples TRBV9 to TRBJ2-7; D might be TRBD2 (5 bases). This CDR3 is built from 14 residues. The V end was cut by 0 bases, the J end by 3 bases, with 10 bases between. Germline CDR1 is SGDLS and CDR2 is YYNGEE. The CDR3 sequence is CASSVDAGFYEQYF. The CDR3 nucleotides are TGTGCCAGCAGCGTAGATGCGGGTTTCTACGAGCAGTACTTC. Variable domain in full (rest from reference TRBV9 and TRBJ2-7): DSGVTQTPKHLITATGQRVTLRCSPRSGDLSVYWYQQSLDQGLQFLIQYYNGEERAKGNILERFSAQQFPDLHSELNLSSLELGDSALYFCASSVDAGFYEQYFGPGTRLTVT.

This clone was seen many times. This chain connects TRBV4-1 to TRBJ1-3, with D maybe TRBD1 (5 bases). The CDR3 runs to 15 residues. Per germline, CDR1 MGHRA and CDR2 YSYEKL. V shed 0 bases and J shed 4 bases, with 10 bases lying between them. Here the CDR3 reads CASSQDRAGGNTIYF. The DNA of the CDR3 is TGCGCCAGCAGCCAAGACAGGGCAGGGGGAAACACCATATATTTT.

The chain links TRBV6-5 to TRBJ2-6, with D possibly matching TRBD2 (5 bases). Germline lookup yields CDR1 MNHEY and CDR2 SVGAGI. Trimming removed 0 bases from V and 2 bases from J, with 8 bases in between. The CDR3 runs to 16 residues. CDR3 sequence: CASSYSGSAGANVLTF. The CDR3 coding sequence is TGTGCCAGCAGTTACTCTGGTAGCGCTGGGGCCAACGTCCTGACTTTC.

The chain recombines TRBV7-2 with TRBJ2-1; 13 nucleotides agree with TRBD2. Germline V lookup: CDR1 SGHTA, CDR2 FQGNSA. CDR3 size: 15 residues. V shed 5 bases, J shed 7 bases, and the junction held 5 bases outside the gene matches. Here the CDR3 DNA reads TGTGCCAGCAGCCCCCGGACTAGCGGGAGTAATGAGCAGTTCTTC. This gives the protein CASSPRTSGSNEQFF.

This clone was picked up a small number of times. This chain connects TRBV2 to TRBJ2-7; D is possibly TRBD1 (6 bases). The CDR3 loop spans 11 amino acids. CDR1 is SNHLY and CDR2 is FYNNEI in the germline V gene. Trimming removed 7 bases from V and 4 bases from J, with 8 bases in between. The CDR3 nucleotides read TGTGCCAGCAAGGGGGAATACGAGCAGTACTTC. It is translated as CASKGEYEQYF.

The chain uses TRBV4-3 and TRBJ2-1; D is possibly TRBD1 (5 bases). The CDR3 consists of 15 residues. Germline-derived CDR1 and CDR2 are LGHNA and YSLEER. V was pared by 0 bases and J by 3 bases, with 9 bases between. This CDR3 reads CASSQDRAFYNEQFF. CDR3 coding DNA: TGCGCCAGCAGCCAAGACAGGGCCTTCTACAATGAGCAGTTCTTC.

J is TRBJ2-3 and V is TRBV27; 13 nucleotides line up with TRBD2. The CDR3 totals 19 residues. Germline trimming cut 4 bases from V and 6 bases from J; bases unmatched to any gene: 16. CDR1 is MNHEY, CDR2 SMNVEV, per germline (reference sequence). CDR3 amino acids: CASSSRRLAGGPERDTQYF. For the CDR3, the DNA is TGTGCCAGCAGTTCGAGACGACTAGCGGGAGGTCCCGAGAGGGATACGCAGTATTTT.

The genes are TRBV7-6 and TRBJ2-1; 8 bases match TRBD2. Germline-derived CDR1 and CDR2 are SGHVS and FNYEAQ. The V gene end was trimmed by 4 bases and the J gene end by 5 bases; junction bases not matched to a gene: 10. The CDR3 has 16 residues. As DNA, the CDR3 is TGTGCCAGCAGCTCCTTGCTGGGACTAGACCACAATGAGCAGTTCTTC. Its translation is CASSSLLGLDHNEQFF.

In DNA form, the CDR3 reads TGTGCCAGCTCACCGGGGCCTAGCGGGAGGGAGCAGTTCTTC. It translates to CASSPGPSGREQFF. The chain has TRBV18 and TRBJ2-1; 11 nucleotides line up with TRBD2. The CDR3 sequence is 14 residues long. Germline V lookup: CDR1 KGHSH, CDR2 LQKENI. Trimming at V came to 3 bases and at J to 10 bases, leaving 5 bases not matched to a gene. Filled out from reference TRBV18 and TRBJ2-1, the complete variable domain reads NAGVMQNPRHLVRRRGQEARLRCSPMKGHSHVYWYRQLPEEGLKFMVYLQKENIIDESGMPKERFSAEFPKEGPSILRIQQVVRGDSAAYFCASSPGPSGREQFFGPGTRLTVL.

The gene calls are TRBV29-1 and TRBJ1-2; D is perhaps TRBD1 (6 bases). The germline CDR1 and CDR2 sequences are SQVTM and ANQGSEA. The CDR3 length is 12 residues. The V and J ends lost 6 bases and 8 bases respectively, with 16 bases between them. CDR3 sequence reads: CSVDRGARGYTF. CDR3 nucleotide sequence: TGCAGCGTAGACCGGGGGGCGCGGGGCTACACCTTC.

The rearrangement joins TRBV28 to TRBJ1-1, with D maybe TRBD1 (6 bases). There are 16 residues in the CDR3. Germline V gene lookup returns CDR1 MDHEN and CDR2 SYDVKM. Trimming shortened V by 6 bases and J by 1 base, and 18 bases separated the two germline ends. The DNA of the CDR3 is TGTGCCAGCAGACCGATGGGGGGGCAGCGGAACACTGAAGCTTTCTTT. It encodes CASRPMGGQRNTEAFF.

The chain links TRBV30 to TRBJ2-7; 7 positions match TRBD2. Losses at the gene ends were 3 bases for V and 4 bases for J; bases not matched to a gene: 15. There are 16 residues in the CDR3. Germline assignment: CDR1 GTSNPN and CDR2 SVGIG (reference sequence). The CDR3 sequence is CAWRPIGAGVLYEQYF. In DNA form, the CDR3 reads TGTGCCTGGAGACCGATTGGGGCGGGAGTTCTTTACGAGCAGTACTTC.

V usage is TRBV7-9 and J usage is TRBJ2-1, with 10 bases identical to TRBD2. The V segment lost 10 bases and the J segment 14 bases; nucleotides outside the gene matches: 5. The germline gives CDR1 SEHNR, CDR2 FQNEAQ (reference sequence). This CDR3 has 10 amino acids. The CDR3 bases are TGTGCCATCTTAGGGACTAGCGAGTTCTTC. It codes for CAILGTSEFF. Looking up the rest from reference TRBV7-9 and TRBJ2-1 gives the full variable domain: DTGVSQNPRHKITKRGQNVTFRCDPISEHNRLYWYRQTLGQGPEFLTYFQNEAQLEKSRLLSDRFSAERPKGSFSTLEIQRTEQGDSAMYLCAILGTSEFFGPGTRLTVL.

The count of this clone is one. The chain recombines TRBV7-2 with TRBJ2-7; 9 bases match TRBD2. Germline V lookup: CDR1 SGHTA, CDR2 FQGNSA. The CDR3 extends over 14 amino acids. Trimming at V came to 0 bases and at J to 6 bases, leaving 3 bases not matched to a gene. The DNA for the CDR3 is TGTGCCAGCAGCTTAGCTAGCGGGAGCAGCGAGCAGTACTTC. Its protein is CASSLASGSSEQYF.

In its sample, this clone was seen a few times. The rearrangement uses TRBV4-3 and TRBJ2-7, with D perhaps TRBD1 (5 bases). V dropped 0 bases and J dropped 10 bases, with 19 bases sitting between them. Germline CDR1 LGHNA, CDR2 YSLEER. The CDR3 spans 15 residues. The CDR3 reads CASSQDFGAEVDQYF. The CDR3 DNA is TGCGCCAGCAGCCAAGATTTTGGGGCAGAAGTTGACCAGTACTTC.

The chain carries TRBV11-2 and TRBJ1-1; 10 positions match TRBD1. The CDR3 spans 14 residues. With V trimmed by 4 bases and J by 4 bases, 3 bases remained unmatched. Per germline, CDR1 SGHAT and CDR2 FQNNGV. CDR3 sequence: CASSWGQGSTEAFF. CDR3 DNA: TGTGCCAGCAGCTGGGGACAGGGGAGCACTGAAGCTTTCTTT.

The chain carries TRBV7-2 and TRBJ2-7, with TRBD2 as a possible D gene (6 bases). The ends were cut back, 5 bases at V and 4 bases at J, with 18 bases in the middle. The CDR3 runs to 15 residues. Germline values: CDR1 SGHTA, CDR2 FQGNSA. The CDR3 nucleotides are TGTGCCAGCAGCCCTTACCCCGGGAGTAGGTACGAGCAGTACTTC. Protein sequence: CASSPYPGSRYEQYF.

The chain carries TRBV5-4 and TRBJ2-7; TRBD2 aligns across 7 bases. The CDR3 is made up of 15 amino acids. From germline, CDR1 is SGHNT and CDR2 YYREEE (reference sequence). With V trimmed by 6 bases and J by 0 bases, 9 bases remained unmatched. DNA for the CDR3: TGTGCCAGCACCACGTCAGCGGGAATCTCCTACGAGCAGTACTTC. Translating it yields CASTTSAGISYEQYF.

V is TRBV10-3 and J is TRBJ2-5, with TRBD1 as a possible D gene (7 bases). Looked up from germline, CDR1 is ENHRY and CDR2 is SYGVKD. Trimming removed 4 bases at V and 4 bases at J, with 13 bases between. This CDR3 has 14 residues. In nucleotides, the CDR3 is TGTGCCATCAGTGCTGCAGGGGGGTCAGAGACCCAGTACTTC. Amino acid sequence: CAISAAGGSETQYF.

The V and J genes are TRBV6-1 and TRBJ2-1, with D unresolved. V was cut by 3 bases and J by 0 bases, with 9 bases left in between. Per the germline V gene, CDR1 is MNHNS and CDR2 is SASEGT. The CDR3 covers 15 residues. CDR3 residues: CASSDWSSSYNEQFF. The CDR3 nucleotides are TGTGCCAGCAGTGATTGGAGCAGCTCCTACAATGAGCAGTTCTTC.

The chain recombines TRBV5-1 with TRBJ2-3, with 11 bases that match TRBD2. V shed 3 bases and J 2 bases; nucleotides not matched to a gene: 2. Per germline, CDR1 SGHRS and CDR2 YFSETQ. The length of the CDR3 is 15 residues. CDR3: CASSSGLADTDTQYF. CDR3 DNA sequence: TGCGCCAGCAGCTCGGGACTAGCGGACACAGATACGCAGTATTTT.

This chain links TRBV28 with TRBJ2-1; 8 positions agree with TRBD2. The CDR3 loop spans 15 amino acids. Unmatched junction bases numbered 8, after V lost 7 bases and J lost 3 bases. Per germline, CDR1 MDHEN and CDR2 SYDVKM. CDR3 nucleotide sequence: TGTGCCAGCACCTTGGGCGGGAGGATCTACAATGAGCAGTTCTTC. It specifies CASTLGGRIYNEQFF.

The sample holds a few counts of this clone. This chain uses TRBV5-5 with TRBJ2-7, with 7 nucleotides matching TRBD1. Looked up from germline, CDR1 is SGHKS and CDR2 is YYEKEE (reference sequence). This CDR3 is 16 amino acids long. V trimming: 5 bases; J trimming: 3 bases; junction bases outside the gene matches: 14. CDR3 DNA sequence: TGTGCCAGCAGTAAACAGGGGCGAGTTCTTGACTACGAGCAGTACTTC. Protein product: CASSKQGRVLDYEQYF.